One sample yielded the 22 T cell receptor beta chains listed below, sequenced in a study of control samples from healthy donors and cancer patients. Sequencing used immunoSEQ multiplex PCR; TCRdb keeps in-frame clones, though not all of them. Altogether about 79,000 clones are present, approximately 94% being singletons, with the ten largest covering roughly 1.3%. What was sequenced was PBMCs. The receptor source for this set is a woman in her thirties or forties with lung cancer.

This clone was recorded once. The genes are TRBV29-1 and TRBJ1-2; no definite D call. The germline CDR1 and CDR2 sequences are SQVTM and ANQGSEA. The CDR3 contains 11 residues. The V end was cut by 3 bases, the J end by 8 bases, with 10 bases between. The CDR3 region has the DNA TGCAGCGTTGACGGGTCGGGAGGCTACACCTTC. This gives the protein CSVDGSGGYTF. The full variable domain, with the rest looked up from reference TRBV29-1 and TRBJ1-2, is SAVISQKPSRDICQRGTSLTIQCQVDSQVTMMFWYRQQPGQSLTLIATANQGSEATYESGFVIDKFPISRPNLTFSTLTVSNMSPEDSSIYLCSVDGSGGYTFGSGTRLTVV.

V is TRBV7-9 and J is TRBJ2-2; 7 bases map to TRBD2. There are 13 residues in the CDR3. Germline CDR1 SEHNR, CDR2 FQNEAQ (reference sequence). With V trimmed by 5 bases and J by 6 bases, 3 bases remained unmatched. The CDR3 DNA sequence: TGTGCCAGCAGCAGAAGCGGGGCCGGGGAGCTGTTTTTT. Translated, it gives CASSRSGAGELFF.

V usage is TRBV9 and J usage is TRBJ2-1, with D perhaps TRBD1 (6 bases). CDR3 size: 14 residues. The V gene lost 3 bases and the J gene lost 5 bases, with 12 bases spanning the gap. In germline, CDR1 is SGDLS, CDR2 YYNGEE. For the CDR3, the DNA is TGTGCCAGCAGCGAGCAGGGGCCCCACAATGAGCAGTTCTTC. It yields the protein CASSEQGPHNEQFF.

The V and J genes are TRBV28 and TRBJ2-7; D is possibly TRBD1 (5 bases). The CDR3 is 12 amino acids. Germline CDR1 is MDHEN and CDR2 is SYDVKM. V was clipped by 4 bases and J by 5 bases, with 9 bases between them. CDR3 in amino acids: CASSSRTHEQYF. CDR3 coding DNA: TGTGCCAGCAGTTCGCGGACACACGAGCAGTACTTC.

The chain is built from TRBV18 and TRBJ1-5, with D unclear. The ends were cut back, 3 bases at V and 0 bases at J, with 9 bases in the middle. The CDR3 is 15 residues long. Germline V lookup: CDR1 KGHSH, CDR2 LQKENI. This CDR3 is CASSPGQISNQPQHF. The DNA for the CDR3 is TGTGCCAGCTCACCGGGTCAAATTAGCAATCAGCCCCAGCATTTT.

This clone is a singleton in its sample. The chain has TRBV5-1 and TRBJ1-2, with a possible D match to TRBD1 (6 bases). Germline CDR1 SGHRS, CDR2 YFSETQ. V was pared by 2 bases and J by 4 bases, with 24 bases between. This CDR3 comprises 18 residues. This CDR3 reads CASSLRSRTVRRGYGYTF. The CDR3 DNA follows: TGCGCCAGCAGCTTACGCTCCCGGACAGTCAGAAGGGGCTATGGCTACACCTTC.

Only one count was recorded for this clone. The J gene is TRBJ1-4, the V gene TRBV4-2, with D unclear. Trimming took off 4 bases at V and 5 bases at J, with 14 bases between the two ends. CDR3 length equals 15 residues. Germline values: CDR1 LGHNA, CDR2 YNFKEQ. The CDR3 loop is CASSLEGLGNEKLFF. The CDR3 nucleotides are TGTGCCAGCAGCCTGGAGGGTCTGGGGAATGAAAAACTGTTTTTT.

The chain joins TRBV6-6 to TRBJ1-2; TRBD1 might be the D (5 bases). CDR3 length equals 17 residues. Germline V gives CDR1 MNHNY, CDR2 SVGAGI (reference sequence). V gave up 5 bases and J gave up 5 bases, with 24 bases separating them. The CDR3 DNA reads TGTGCCAGCAGTCCCCATGAGGCAGGGCAGGATGAGTATGGCTACACCTTC. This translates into CASSPHEAGQDEYGYTF.

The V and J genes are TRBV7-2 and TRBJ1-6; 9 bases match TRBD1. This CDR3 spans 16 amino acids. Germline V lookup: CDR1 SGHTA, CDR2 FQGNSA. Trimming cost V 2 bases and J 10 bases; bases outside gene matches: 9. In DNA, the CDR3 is TGTGCCAGCAGCTTAAAACAGGGGGCAAAGGGGTCACCCCTCCACTTT. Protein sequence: CASSLKQGAKGSPLHF.

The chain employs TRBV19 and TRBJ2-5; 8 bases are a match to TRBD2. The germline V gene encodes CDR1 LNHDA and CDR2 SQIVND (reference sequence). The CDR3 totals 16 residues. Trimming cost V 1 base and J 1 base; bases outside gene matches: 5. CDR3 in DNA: TGTGCCAGTAGTATAGCGGCGGGGGGACCCCAAGAGACCCAGTACTTC. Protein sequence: CASSIAAGGPQETQYF.

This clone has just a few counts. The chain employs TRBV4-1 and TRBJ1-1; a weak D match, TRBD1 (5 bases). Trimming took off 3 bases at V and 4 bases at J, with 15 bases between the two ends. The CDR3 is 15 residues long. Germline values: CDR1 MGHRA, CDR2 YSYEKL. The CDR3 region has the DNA TGCGCCAGCAGCCACCCTGGGCAGGGTGCCACTGAAGCTTTCTTT. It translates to CASSHPGQGATEAFF.

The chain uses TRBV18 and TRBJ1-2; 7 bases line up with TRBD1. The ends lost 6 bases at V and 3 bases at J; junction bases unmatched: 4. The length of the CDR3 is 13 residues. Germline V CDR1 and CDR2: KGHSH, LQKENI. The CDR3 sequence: CASSDGQDYGYTF. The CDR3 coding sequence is TGTGCCAGCTCCGATGGACAGGACTATGGCTACACCTTC.

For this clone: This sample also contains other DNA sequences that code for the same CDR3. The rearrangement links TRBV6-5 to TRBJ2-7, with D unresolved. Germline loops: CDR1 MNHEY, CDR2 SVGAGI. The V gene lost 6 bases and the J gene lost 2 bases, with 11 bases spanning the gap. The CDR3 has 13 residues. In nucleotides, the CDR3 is TGTGCCAGCAGGGGTCCGGGTCCCTACGAGCAGTACTTC. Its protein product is CASRGPGPYEQYF.

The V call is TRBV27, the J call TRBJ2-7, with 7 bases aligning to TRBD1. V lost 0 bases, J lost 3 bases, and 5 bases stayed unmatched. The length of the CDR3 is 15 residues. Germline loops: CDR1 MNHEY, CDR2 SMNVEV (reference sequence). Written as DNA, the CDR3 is TGTGCCAGCAGTTTATCCCAGGGGGTGGGCTACGAGCAGTACTTC. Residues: CASSLSQGVGYEQYF.

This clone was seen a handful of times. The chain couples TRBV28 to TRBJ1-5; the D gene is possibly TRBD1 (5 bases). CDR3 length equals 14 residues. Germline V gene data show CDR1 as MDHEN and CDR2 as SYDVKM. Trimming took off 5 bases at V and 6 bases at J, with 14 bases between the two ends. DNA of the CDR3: TGTGCCAGCAGTGCCCAGGGCCCGAGTCAGCCCCAGCATTTT. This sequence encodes CASSAQGPSQPQHF. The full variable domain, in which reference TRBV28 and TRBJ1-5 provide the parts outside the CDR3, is DVKVTQSSRYLVKRTGEKVFLECVQDMDHENMFWYRQDPGLGLRLIYFSYDVKMKEKGDIPEGYSVSREKKERFSLILESASTNQTSMYLCASSAQGPSQPQHFGDGTRLSIL.

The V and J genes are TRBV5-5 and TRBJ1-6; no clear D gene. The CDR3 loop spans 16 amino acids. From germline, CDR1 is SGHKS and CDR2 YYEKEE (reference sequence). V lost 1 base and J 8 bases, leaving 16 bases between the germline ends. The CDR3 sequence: CASSLWWSPGDSPLHF. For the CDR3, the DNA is TGTGCCAGCAGCTTGTGGTGGAGCCCTGGAGATTCACCCCTCCACTTT.

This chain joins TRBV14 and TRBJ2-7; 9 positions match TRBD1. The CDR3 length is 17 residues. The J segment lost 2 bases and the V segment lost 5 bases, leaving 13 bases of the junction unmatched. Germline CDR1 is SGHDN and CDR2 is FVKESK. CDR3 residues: CASSGPARGTGTYEQYF. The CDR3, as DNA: TGTGCCAGCAGCGGACCGGCACGAGGGACAGGGACCTACGAGCAGTACTTC.

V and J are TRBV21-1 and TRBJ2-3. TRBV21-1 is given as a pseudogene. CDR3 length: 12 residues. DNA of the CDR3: TGTGCCAGCAGCATAAGGGCAGATACGCAGTATTTT. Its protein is CASSIRADTQYF.

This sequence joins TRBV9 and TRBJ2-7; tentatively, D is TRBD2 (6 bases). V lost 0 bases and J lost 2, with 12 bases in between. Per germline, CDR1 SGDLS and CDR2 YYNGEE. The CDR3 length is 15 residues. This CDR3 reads CASSVDPGETYEQYF. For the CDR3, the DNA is TGTGCCAGCAGCGTAGATCCGGGGGAGACCTACGAGCAGTACTTC.

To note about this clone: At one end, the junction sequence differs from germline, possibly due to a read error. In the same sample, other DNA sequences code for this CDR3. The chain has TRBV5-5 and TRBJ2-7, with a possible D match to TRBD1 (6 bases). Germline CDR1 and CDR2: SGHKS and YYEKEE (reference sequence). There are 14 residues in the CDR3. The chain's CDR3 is CASRDGRGGYEQYF. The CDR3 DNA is TGTGCCAGCAGAGATGGCAGGGGTGGTTACGAGCAGTATTTC. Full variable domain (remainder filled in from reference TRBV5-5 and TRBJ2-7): DAGVTQSPTHLIKTRGQQVTLRCSPISGHKSVSWYQQVLGQGPQFIFQYYEKEERGRGNFPDRFSARQFPNYSSELNVNALLLGDSALYLCASRDGRGGYEQYFGPGTRLTVT.

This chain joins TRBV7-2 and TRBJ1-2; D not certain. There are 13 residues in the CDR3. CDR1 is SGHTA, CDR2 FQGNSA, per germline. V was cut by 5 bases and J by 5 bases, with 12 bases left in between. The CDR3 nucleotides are TGTGCCAGCAGCACCCCCCCAGCTTATGGCTACACCTTC. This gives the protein CASSTPPAYGYTF.

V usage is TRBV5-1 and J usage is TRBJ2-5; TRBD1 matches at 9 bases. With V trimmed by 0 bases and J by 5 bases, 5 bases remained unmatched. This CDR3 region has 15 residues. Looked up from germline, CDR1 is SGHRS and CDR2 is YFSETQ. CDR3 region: CASSLAQGAQETQYF. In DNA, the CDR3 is TGCGCCAGCAGCTTGGCACAGGGGGCGCAGGAGACCCAGTACTTC.